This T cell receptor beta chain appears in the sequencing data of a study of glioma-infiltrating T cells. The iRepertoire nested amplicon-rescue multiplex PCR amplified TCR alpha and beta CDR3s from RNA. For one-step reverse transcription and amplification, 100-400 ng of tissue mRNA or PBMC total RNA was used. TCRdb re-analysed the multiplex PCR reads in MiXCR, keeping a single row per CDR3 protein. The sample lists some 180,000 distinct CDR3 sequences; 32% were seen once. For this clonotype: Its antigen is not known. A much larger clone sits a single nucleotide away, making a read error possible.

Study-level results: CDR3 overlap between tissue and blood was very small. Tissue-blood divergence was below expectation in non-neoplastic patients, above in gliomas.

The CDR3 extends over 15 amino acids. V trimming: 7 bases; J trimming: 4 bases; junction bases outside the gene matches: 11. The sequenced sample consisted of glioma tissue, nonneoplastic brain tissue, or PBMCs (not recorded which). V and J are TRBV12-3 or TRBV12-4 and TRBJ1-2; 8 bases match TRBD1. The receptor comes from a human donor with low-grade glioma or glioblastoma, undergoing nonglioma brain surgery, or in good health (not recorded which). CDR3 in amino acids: CASNLGPGTGYGYTF. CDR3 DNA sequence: TGTGCCAGCAATTTGGGCCCCGGGACAGGCTATGGCTACACCTTC.